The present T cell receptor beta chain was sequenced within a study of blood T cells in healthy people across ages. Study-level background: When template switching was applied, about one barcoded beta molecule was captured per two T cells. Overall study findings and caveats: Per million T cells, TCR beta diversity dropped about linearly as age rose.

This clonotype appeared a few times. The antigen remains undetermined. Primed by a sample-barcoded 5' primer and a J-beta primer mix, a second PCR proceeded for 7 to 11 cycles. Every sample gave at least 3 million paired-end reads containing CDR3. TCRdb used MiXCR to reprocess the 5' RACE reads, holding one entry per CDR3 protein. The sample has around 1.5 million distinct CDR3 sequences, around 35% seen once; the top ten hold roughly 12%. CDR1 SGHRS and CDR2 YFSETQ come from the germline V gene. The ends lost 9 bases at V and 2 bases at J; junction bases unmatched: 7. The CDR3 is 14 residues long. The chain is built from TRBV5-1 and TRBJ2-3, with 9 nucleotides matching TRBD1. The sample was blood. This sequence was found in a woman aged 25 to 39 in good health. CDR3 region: CAMGDRDDTDTQYF. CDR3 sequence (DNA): TGCGCCATGGGGGACAGGGATGACACAGATACGCAGTATTTT.